The 13 T cell receptor beta chains listed next were all sequenced from one sample in a study of regulatory T cells in long-lasting Graves disease. Time point noted: newly diagnosed GD, antithyroid drugs for less than 3 months. Construction of the TCR library relied on RNA isolated from PBMCs. Arm-PCR with iRepertoire HTBI primers amplified the CDR3 regions for these TCR beta libraries. TCRdb re-analysed the multiplex PCR reads in MiXCR, keeping a single row per CDR3 protein. The top ten hold about 25% of the sample, which has some 560,000 distinct CDR3 sequences, about 16% seen once. The data were also submitted as part of a second study, on T cells in Graves' hyperthyroidism and ophthalmopathy.

Sample: peripheral blood mononuclear cells (PBMCs), taken at new diagnosis, from a patient treated with antithyroid drugs. The receptors were sampled from a woman aged 35-65 years with Graves disease.

This clonotype was seen more than once but under ten times. The chain is built from TRBV29-1 and TRBJ2-1; 12 nucleotides agree with TRBD2. Germline lookup yields CDR1 SQVTM and CDR2 ANQGSEA. The CDR3 spans 13 residues. The ends lost 2 bases at V and 10 bases at J; junction bases unmatched: 3. The CDR3 here is CSVEPSGGGEQFF. CDR3 nucleotide sequence: TGCAGCGTTGAACCTAGCGGGGGGGGGGAGCAGTTCTTC.

In this sample, this clonotype turned up a few times. The chain couples TRBV5-1 to TRBJ1-1; the D is unclear. The V gene lost 0 bases and the J gene lost 5 bases, with 8 bases spanning the gap. CDR3 size: 13 residues. Germline V gives CDR1 SGHRS, CDR2 YFSETQ. CDR3 region: CASSLAADTEAFF. CDR3 coding DNA: TGCGCCAGCAGCTTGGCCGCTGATACTGAAGCTTTCTTT. Full variable domain (missing parts from reference TRBV5-1 and TRBJ1-1): KAGVTQTPRYLIKTRGQQVTLSCSPISGHRSVSWYQQTPGQGLQFLFEYFSETQRNKGNFPGRFSGRQFSNSRSEMNVSTLELGDSALYLCASSLAADTEAFFGQGTRLTVV.

The DNA for the CDR3 is TGTGCCAGCAGAGCTAAGGGAGTGATTGGCGGGGAGCTGTTTTTT. It codes for CASRAKGVIGGELFF. The chain is built from TRBV6-1 and TRBJ2-2, with a weak D call TRBD2 (5 bases). Trimming removed 6 bases from V and 7 bases from J, with 18 bases in between. The CDR3 length is 15 residues. CDR1 and CDR2 (germline): MNHNS, SASEGT.

This clonotype was counted between two and nine times. The V call is TRBV7-9, the J call TRBJ1-3; unclear D gene. The germline V and J ends were trimmed by 6 bases and 0 bases, with 15 bases remaining between them. Germline CDR1 and CDR2: SEHNR and FQNEAQ (reference sequence). The CDR3 is 16 residues long. The CDR3 loop is CASRRIDRVSGNTIYF. For the CDR3, the DNA is TGTGCCAGCAGAAGAATTGACCGAGTCTCTGGAAACACCATATATTTT.

The sample holds a few counts of this clonotype. V and J are TRBV27 and TRBJ2-7, with D tentatively TRBD1 (5 bases). The germline V gene has CDR1 MNHEY and CDR2 SMNVEV (reference sequence). Trimming cost V 6 bases and J 3 bases, with 18 bases left between them. The CDR3 sequence is 15 residues long. CDR3 sequence (DNA): TGTGCCAGCAGACCCCTCGACAGAGCTAACTACGAGCAGTACTTC. This codes for CASRPLDRANYEQYF.

This clonotype has a count of ten or more. The rearrangement links TRBV29-1 to TRBJ2-1; 9 bases fit TRBD1. The V gene end was trimmed by 6 bases and the J gene end by 8 bases; junction bases not matched to a gene: 5. Germline V gene lookup returns CDR1 SQVTM and CDR2 ANQGSEA. This CDR3 has 12 amino acids. CDR3 nucleotides: TGCAGCGTAGATGGACAGGGGCATGAGCAGTTCTTC. Its protein is CSVDGQGHEQFF.

The sample holds many counts of this clonotype. The rearrangement uses TRBV6-5 and TRBJ1-1; TRBD1 is a possible D gene (6 bases). The ends were cut back, 2 bases at V and 0 bases at J, with 10 bases in the middle. CDR1 and CDR2 (germline): MNHEY, SVGAGI. The CDR3 spans 15 residues. The CDR3 loop reads CASSYGAGVNTEAFF. Written as DNA, the CDR3 is TGTGCCAGCAGTTACGGGGCAGGGGTGAACACTGAAGCTTTCTTT.

This clonotype has just a few counts. The chain has TRBV14 and TRBJ1-2; a weak D match, TRBD1 (5 bases). CDR3 length: 14 amino acids. The germline V and J ends were trimmed by 3 bases and 4 bases, with 12 bases remaining between them. Looked up from germline, CDR1 is SGHDN and CDR2 is FVKESK. CDR3 sequence: CASSHGDGSYGYTF. CDR3 DNA sequence: TGTGCCAGCAGCCACGGGGACGGATCCTATGGCTACACCTTC.

This clonotype was seen a few times. The chain links TRBV18 to TRBJ2-2, with 14 bases fitting TRBD2. There are 18 residues in the CDR3. The V and J ends lost 3 bases and 3 bases, in that order; junction bases with no gene match: 6. Germline CDR1 is KGHSH and CDR2 is LQKENI. This CDR3 is CASSPGLAGAGDTGELFF. CDR3 in DNA: TGTGCCAGCTCACCGGGACTAGCGGGGGCCGGCGACACCGGGGAGCTGTTTTTT.

The gene calls are TRBV7-3 and TRBJ2-1; a weak D match, TRBD1 (6 bases). The CDR3 loop spans 15 amino acids. CDR1 is SGHTA, CDR2 FQGTGA, per germline. Trimming left V 4 bases short and J 8 bases short, with 18 bases between. The CDR3 is CASSSSYGTWDEQFF. The CDR3, as DNA: TGTGCCAGCAGCTCCTCGTACGGGACATGGGATGAGCAGTTCTTC.

In its sample, this clonotype was seen many times. The chain recombines TRBV5-1 with TRBJ1-1; D is undetermined. The CDR3 length is 15 residues. The germline V and J ends were trimmed by 1 base and 4 bases, with 14 bases remaining between them. The germline V gene encodes CDR1 SGHRS and CDR2 YFSETQ. The CDR3 sequence is CASSLTGKPSTEAFF. CDR3 bases: TGCGCCAGCAGCTTGACGGGTAAACCTAGCACTGAAGCTTTCTTT.

This chain joins TRBV19 and TRBJ1-1; D might be TRBD1 (6 bases). The CDR3 loop spans 15 amino acids. Trimming pared 1 base from V and 3 bases from J, leaving 12 bases between. Germline V lookup: CDR1 LNHDA, CDR2 SQIVND (reference sequence). The CDR3 region is CASSIVAGADTEAFF. In DNA, the CDR3 is TGTGCCAGTAGTATAGTGGCAGGGGCGGACACTGAAGCTTTCTTT. Together with reference TRBV19 and TRBJ1-1, the CDR3 gives the full variable domain: DGGITQSPKYLFRKEGQNVTLSCEQNLNHDAMYWYRQDPGQGLRLIYYSQIVNDFQKGDIAEGYSVSREKKESFPLTVTSAQKNPTAFYLCASSIVAGADTEAFFGQGTRLTVV.

As regards this clonotype: One base away lies a much larger clone, so this may be a sequencing read error. This chain connects TRBV2 to TRBJ1-2; possibly TRBD1 for D (6 bases). Trimming pared 2 bases from V and 7 bases from J, leaving 11 bases between. Germline V lookup: CDR1 SNHLY, CDR2 FYNNEI. This CDR3 spans 13 amino acids. This chain's CDR3 is CASSETGICGYTF. CDR3 nucleotides: TGTGCCAGCAGTGAAACAGGGATCTGTGGCTACACCTTC.